This TCR beta chain was sequenced for a study of blood T cells in healthy people across ages. A sample-barcoded 5' primer and a J-beta primer mix were used in a second PCR of roughly 7 to 11 cycles. TCRdb re-derived calls from the 5' RACE reads in MiXCR, one entry per CDR3 protein. Among around 1,500,000 distinct CDR3 sequences listed, approximately 30% were seen once. Every sample gave at least 6 micrograms of total RNA when it was extracted. The sample was blood. This TCR came from a woman aged 25 to 45 in good health.

Here the CDR3 reads CSVESGSNEKLFF. CDR3 sequence (DNA): TGCAGCGTTGAATCCGGTAGTAATGAAAAACTGTTTTTT. The chain combines TRBV29-1 with TRBJ1-4; D not resolved. The CDR3 sequence is 13 residues long. V was shortened by 2 bases and J by 4 bases, with 8 bases between the two germline ends. Germline V gene data show CDR1 as SQVTM and CDR2 as ANQGSEA. Using reference TRBV29-1 and TRBJ1-4 for the parts outside the CDR3, the full variable domain is SAVISQKPSRDICQRGTSLTIQCQVDSQVTMMFWYRQQPGQSLTLIATANQGSEATYESGFVIDKFPISRPNLTFSTLTVSNMSPEDSSIYLCSVESGSNEKLFFGSGTQLSVL.